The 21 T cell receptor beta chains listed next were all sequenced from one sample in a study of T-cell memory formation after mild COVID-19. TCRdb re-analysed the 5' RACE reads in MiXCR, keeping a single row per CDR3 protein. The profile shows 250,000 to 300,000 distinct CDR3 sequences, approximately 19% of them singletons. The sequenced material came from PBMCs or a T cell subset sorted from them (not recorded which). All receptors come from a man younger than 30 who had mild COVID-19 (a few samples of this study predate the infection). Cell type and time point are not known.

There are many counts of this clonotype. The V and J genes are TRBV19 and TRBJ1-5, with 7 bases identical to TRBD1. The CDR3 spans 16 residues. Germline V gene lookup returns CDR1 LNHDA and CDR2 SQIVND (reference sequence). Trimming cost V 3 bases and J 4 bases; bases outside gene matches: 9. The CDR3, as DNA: TGTGCCAGTAGTATCTTTTTGGCGGGACAGAATCAGCCCCAGCATTTT. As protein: CASSIFLAGQNQPQHF.

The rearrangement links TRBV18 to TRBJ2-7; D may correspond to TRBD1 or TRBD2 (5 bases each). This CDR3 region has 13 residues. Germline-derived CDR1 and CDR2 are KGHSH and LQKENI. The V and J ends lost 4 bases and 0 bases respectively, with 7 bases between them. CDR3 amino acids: CASSRGSSYEQYF. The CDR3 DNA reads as TGTGCCAGCTCACGGGGGAGCTCCTACGAGCAGTACTTC.

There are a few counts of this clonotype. The CDR3 DNA reads TGTGCCAGCAGCGAAACAGGCTCCCCAAACCACGAGCAGTACTTC. As protein: CASSETGSPNHEQYF. The V gene is TRBV5-6, the J gene TRBJ2-7; D may be TRBD1 (5 bases). V gave up 4 bases and J gave up 5 bases, with 19 bases separating them. The germline V gene encodes CDR1 SGHDT and CDR2 YYEEEE. The CDR3 length is 15 residues.

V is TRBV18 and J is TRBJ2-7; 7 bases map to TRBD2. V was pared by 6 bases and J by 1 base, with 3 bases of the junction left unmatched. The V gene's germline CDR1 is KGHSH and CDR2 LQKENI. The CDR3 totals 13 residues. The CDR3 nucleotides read TGTGCCAGCTCTTGGGAGGGATCCTACGAGCAGTACTTC. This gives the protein CASSWEGSYEQYF.

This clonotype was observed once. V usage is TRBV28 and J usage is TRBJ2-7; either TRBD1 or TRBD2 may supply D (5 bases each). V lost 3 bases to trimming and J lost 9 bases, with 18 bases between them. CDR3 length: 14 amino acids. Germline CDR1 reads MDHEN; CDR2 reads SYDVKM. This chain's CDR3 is CASSFGGRSTRQYV. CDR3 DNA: TGTGCCAGCAGTTTTGGGGGACGGTCTACGAGGCAGTACGTC.

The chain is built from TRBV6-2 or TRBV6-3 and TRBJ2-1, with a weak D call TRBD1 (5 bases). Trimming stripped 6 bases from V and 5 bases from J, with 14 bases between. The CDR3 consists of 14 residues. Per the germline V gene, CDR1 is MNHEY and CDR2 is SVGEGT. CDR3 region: CASRDRRVNNEQFF. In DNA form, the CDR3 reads TGTGCCAGCAGGGACCGCAGGGTCAACAATGAGCAGTTCTTC.

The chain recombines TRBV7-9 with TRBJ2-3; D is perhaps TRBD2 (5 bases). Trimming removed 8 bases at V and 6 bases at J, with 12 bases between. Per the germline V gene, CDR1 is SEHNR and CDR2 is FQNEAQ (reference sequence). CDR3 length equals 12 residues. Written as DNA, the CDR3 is TGTGCCAGCGGTGGGAGTTGGGATACGCAGTATTTT. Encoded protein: CASGGSWDTQYF.

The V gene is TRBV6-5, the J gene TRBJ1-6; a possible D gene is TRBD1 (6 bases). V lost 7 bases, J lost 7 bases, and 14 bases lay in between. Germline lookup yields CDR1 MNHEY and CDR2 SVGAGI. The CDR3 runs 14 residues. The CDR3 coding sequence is TGTGCCAGCAAATCGGGACAAGGGAATTCACCCCTCCACTTT. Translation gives CASKSGQGNSPLHF.

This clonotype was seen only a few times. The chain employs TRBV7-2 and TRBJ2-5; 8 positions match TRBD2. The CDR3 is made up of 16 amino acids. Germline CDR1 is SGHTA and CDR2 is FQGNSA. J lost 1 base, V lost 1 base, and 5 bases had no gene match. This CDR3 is CASSLGVAGPQETQYF. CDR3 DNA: TGTGCCAGCAGCTTAGGGGTAGCGGGGCCCCAAGAGACCCAGTACTTC.

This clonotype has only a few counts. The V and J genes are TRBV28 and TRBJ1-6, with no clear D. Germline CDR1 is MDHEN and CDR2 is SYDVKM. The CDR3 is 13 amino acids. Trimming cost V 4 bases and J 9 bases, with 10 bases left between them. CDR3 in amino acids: CASSSGWGSPLHF. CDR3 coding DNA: TGTGCCAGCAGTTCGGGCTGGGGTTCACCCCTCCACTTT.

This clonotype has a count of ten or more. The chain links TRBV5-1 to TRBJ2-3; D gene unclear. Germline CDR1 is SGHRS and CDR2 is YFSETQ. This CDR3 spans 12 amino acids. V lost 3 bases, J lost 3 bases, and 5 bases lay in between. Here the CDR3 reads CASSSETDTQYF. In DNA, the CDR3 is TGCGCCAGCAGCTCGGAAACAGATACGCAGTATTTT.

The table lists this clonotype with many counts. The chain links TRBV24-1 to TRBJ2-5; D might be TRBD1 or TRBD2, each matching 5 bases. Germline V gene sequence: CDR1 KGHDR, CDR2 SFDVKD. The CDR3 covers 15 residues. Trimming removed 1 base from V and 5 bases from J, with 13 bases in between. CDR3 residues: CATSDFRSGDETQYF. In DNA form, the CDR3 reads TGTGCCACCAGTGATTTTCGTTCCGGGGACGAGACCCAGTACTTC.

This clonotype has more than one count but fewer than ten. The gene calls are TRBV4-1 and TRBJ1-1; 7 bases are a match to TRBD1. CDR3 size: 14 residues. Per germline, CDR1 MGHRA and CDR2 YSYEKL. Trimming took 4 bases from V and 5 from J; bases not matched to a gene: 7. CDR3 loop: CASSPADRVTEAFF. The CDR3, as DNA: TGCGCCAGCAGCCCGGCAGACAGGGTGACTGAAGCTTTCTTT.

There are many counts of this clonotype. This CDR3 reads CASSHYRAQPQHF. CDR3 in DNA: TGTGCCAGCAGCCATTACAGGGCTCAGCCCCAGCATTTT. V usage is TRBV3-1 and J usage is TRBJ1-5; D possibly corresponds to TRBD1 (6 bases). The CDR3 runs to 13 residues. Deletions cut 3 bases from V and 6 bases from J, with 9 bases between. Germline V gene data show CDR1 as LGHDT and CDR2 as YNNKEL (reference sequence).

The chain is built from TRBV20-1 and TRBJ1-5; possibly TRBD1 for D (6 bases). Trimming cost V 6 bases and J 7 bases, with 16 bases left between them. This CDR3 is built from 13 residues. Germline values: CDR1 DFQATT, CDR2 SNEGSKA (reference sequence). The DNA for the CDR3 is TGCAGTGCAATCCGGGGGCCGCGACAGCCCCAGCATTTT. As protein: CSAIRGPRQPQHF.

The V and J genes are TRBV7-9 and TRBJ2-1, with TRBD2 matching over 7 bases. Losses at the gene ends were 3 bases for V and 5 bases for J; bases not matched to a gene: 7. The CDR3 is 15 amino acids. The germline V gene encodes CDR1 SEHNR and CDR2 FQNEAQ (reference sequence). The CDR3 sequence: CASSFTPSGDNEQFF. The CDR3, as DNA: TGTGCCAGCAGCTTTACGCCTAGCGGAGACAATGAGCAGTTCTTC.

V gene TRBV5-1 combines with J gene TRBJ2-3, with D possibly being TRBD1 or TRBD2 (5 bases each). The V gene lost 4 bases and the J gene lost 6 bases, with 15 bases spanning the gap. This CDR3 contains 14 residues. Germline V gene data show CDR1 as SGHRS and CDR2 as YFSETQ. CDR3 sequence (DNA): TGCGCCAGCAGCCTGGGACCCCCCGAGGATACGCAGTATTTT. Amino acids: CASSLGPPEDTQYF. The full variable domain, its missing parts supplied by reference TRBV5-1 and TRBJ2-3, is KAGVTQTPRYLIKTRGQQVTLSCSPISGHRSVSWYQQTPGQGLQFLFEYFSETQRNKGNFPGRFSGRQFSNSRSEMNVSTLELGDSALYLCASSLGPPEDTQYFGPGTRLTVL.

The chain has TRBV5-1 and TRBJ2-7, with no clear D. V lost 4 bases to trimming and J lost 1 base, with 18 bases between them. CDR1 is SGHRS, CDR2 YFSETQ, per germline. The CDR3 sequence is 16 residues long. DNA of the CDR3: TGCGCCAGCAGCCCCCCCTCCCCGCCAGGATCCTACGAGCAGTACGTC. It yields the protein CASSPPSPPGSYEQYV.

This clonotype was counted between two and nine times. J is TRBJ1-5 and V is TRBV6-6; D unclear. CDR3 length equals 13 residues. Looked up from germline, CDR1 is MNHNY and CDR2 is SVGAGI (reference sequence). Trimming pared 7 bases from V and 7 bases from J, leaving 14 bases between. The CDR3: CASNFMLGQPQHF. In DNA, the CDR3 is TGTGCCAGCAATTTCATGCTGGGCCAGCCCCAGCATTTT.

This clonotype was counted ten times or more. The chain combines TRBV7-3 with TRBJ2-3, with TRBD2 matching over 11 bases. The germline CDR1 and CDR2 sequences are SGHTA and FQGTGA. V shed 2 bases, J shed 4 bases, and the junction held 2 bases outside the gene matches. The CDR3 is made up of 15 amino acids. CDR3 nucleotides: TGTGCCAGCAGCTTACTAGCGGGGGGCGCAGATACGCAGTATTTT. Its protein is CASSLLAGGADTQYF.

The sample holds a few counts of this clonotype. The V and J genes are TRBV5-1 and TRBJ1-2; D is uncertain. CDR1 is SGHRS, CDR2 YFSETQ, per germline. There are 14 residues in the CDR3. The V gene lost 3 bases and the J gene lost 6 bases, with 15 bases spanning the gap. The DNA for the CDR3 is TGCGCCAGCAGCTCCCGACCCAAGGGTGATGGCTACACCTTC. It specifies CASSSRPKGDGYTF.